These 20 T cell receptor beta chains share one sample of origin, sequenced in a study of cytomegalovirus exposure and HLA in healthy donors. Clones were sequenced by immunoSEQ multiplex PCR, and TCRdb holds only the in-frame ones, with some missing. The sample lists about 160,000 clones; 86% were seen once. The specimen was PBMCs. These receptors were obtained from a woman younger than 45 in good health and CMV-seronegative.

The J gene is TRBJ2-2, the V gene TRBV4-2; 8 positions agree with TRBD2. There are 16 residues in the CDR3. Trimming cost V 1 base and J 4 bases; bases outside gene matches: 5. The germline V gene has CDR1 LGHNA and CDR2 YNFKEQ. The CDR3 nucleotides are TGTGCCAGCAGCCAAGGAGCGGGGGACCGCACCGGGGAGCTGTTTTTT. Protein: CASSQGAGDRTGELFF.

The chain joins TRBV6-5 to TRBJ2-3; D is ambiguous. CDR1 and CDR2 (germline): MNHEY, SVGAGI. The CDR3 consists of 13 residues. Trimming removed 2 bases from V and 3 bases from J, with 6 bases in between. The CDR3 spells CASSYQVTDTQYF. In nucleotides, the CDR3 is TGTGCCAGCAGTTACCAAGTTACAGATACGCAGTATTTT.

The rearrangement links TRBV15 to TRBJ1-1, with D perhaps matching TRBD1 (6 bases). The CDR3 contains 14 residues. CDR1 is LNHNV and CDR2 is YYDKDF in the germline V gene (reference sequence). The ends were cut back, 3 bases at V and 5 bases at J, with 13 bases in the middle. The CDR3 DNA sequence: TGTGCCACCAGCAGGGGGTTTACAGGGACTGAAGCTTTCTTT. This gives the protein CATSRGFTGTEAFF.

The chain employs TRBV27 and TRBJ2-3; 8 nucleotides match TRBD2. The CDR3 contains 14 residues. The germline CDR1 and CDR2 sequences are MNHEY and SMNVEV (reference sequence). V shed 3 bases and J 4 bases; nucleotides not matched to a gene: 3. In nucleotides, the CDR3 is TGTGCCAGCAGTTTCTCGGGGGGGCCAGATACGCAGTATTTT. As protein: CASSFSGGPDTQYF.

The J gene is TRBJ1-1, the V gene TRBV19; the D is unclear. The CDR3 runs to 14 residues. The V gene's germline CDR1 is LNHDA and CDR2 SQIVND (reference sequence). The V end lost 2 bases, the J end lost 1 base, and 8 bases lay between the germline ends. The CDR3 nucleotides are TGTGCCAGTAGTATACAGGAGGGGAACACTGAAGCTTTCTTT. The encoded protein is CASSIQEGNTEAFF. Looking up the rest from reference TRBV19 and TRBJ1-1 gives the full variable domain: DGGITQSPKYLFRKEGQNVTLSCEQNLNHDAMYWYRQDPGQGLRLIYYSQIVNDFQKGDIAEGYSVSREKKESFPLTVTSAQKNPTAFYLCASSIQEGNTEAFFGQGTRLTVV.

This clone was found once. The chain employs TRBV11-3 and TRBJ2-3; no clear D. The V and J ends lost 1 base and 0 bases respectively, with 8 bases between them. Germline V CDR1 and CDR2: SGHNT, YENEEA. The CDR3 spans 15 residues. For the CDR3, the DNA is TGTGCCAGCAGCTTAGGTGGAGCTAGCACAGATACGCAGTATTTT. Encoded protein: CASSLGGASTDTQYF.

The rearrangement links TRBV5-1 to TRBJ1-1; D is unclear. V shed 0 bases and J shed 6 bases, with 12 bases lying between them. The germline V gene has CDR1 SGHRS and CDR2 YFSETQ. This CDR3 is 14 amino acids long. CDR3 protein: CASSLAVKAAEAFF. The CDR3, as DNA: TGCGCCAGCAGCTTGGCTGTAAAAGCGGCTGAAGCTTTCTTT.

This clone was observed once. The chain has TRBV13 and TRBJ1-3; D remains ambiguous. Germline CDR1 and CDR2: PRHDT and FYEKMQ (reference sequence). The CDR3 consists of 12 residues. Trimming removed 3 bases from V and 4 bases from J, with 4 bases in between. CDR3 loop: CASSFKGNTIYF. The DNA of the CDR3 is TGTGCCAGCAGCTTCAAAGGAAACACCATATATTTT.

J is TRBJ2-5 and V is TRBV6-5; no definite D call. The germline V and J ends were trimmed by 8 bases and 4 bases, with 11 bases remaining between them. Germline V gene lookup returns CDR1 MNHEY and CDR2 SVGAGI. The CDR3 sequence is 12 residues long. CDR3 protein: CASCSTPETQYF. The DNA for the CDR3 is TGTGCCAGCTGTTCCACGCCAGAGACCCAGTACTTC.

The J gene is TRBJ2-5, the V gene TRBV2, with a possible D match to TRBD2 (6 bases). Germline assignment: CDR1 SNHLY and CDR2 FYNNEI. The CDR3 has 13 residues. Trimming took off 5 bases at V and 1 base at J, with 8 bases between the two ends. The DNA of the CDR3 is TGTGCCAGCAGTAGACTAGTCCAAGAGACCCAGTACTTC. Protein product: CASSRLVQETQYF.

V usage is TRBV27 and J usage is TRBJ1-2, with 7 bases aligning to TRBD1. The CDR3 totals 16 residues. Germline-derived CDR1 and CDR2 are MNHEY and SMNVEV (reference sequence). Germline trimming cut 1 base from V and 7 bases from J; bases unmatched to any gene: 12. The chain's CDR3 is CASSLYDRAGLSGYTF. For the CDR3, the DNA is TGTGCCAGCAGTTTATATGACAGGGCGGGTTTGAGTGGCTACACCTTC.

V gene TRBV6-5 combines with J gene TRBJ1-2; D is undetermined. Trimming removed 2 bases from V and 0 bases from J, with 7 bases in between. Germline lookup yields CDR1 MNHEY and CDR2 SVGAGI. CDR3 length: 14 amino acids. The CDR3 bases are TGTGCCAGCAGTTACGCGCACTCTAACTATGGCTACACCTTC. Protein: CASSYAHSNYGYTF.

The chain couples TRBV28 to TRBJ2-1, with 8 bases that match TRBD2. CDR3 length: 12 residues. V trimming: 2 bases; J trimming: 9 bases; junction bases outside the gene matches: 0. The germline V gene has CDR1 MDHEN and CDR2 SYDVKM. As DNA, the CDR3 is TGTGCCAGCAGTTTAGCGGGGGGTGAGCAGTTCTTC. Translating it yields CASSLAGGEQFF.

DNA for the CDR3: TGTGCCAGCAGTCCAGGGCGGGACGGTGACCAAGAGACCCAGTACTTC. It is translated as CASSPGRDGDQETQYF. The chain recombines TRBV5-4 with TRBJ2-5, with D possibly matching TRBD2 (6 bases). This CDR3 comprises 16 residues. Trimming took off 5 bases at V and 0 bases at J, with 17 bases between the two ends. The germline CDR1 and CDR2 sequences are SGHNT and YYREEE (reference sequence).

The gene calls are TRBV7-3 and TRBJ2-7, with D perhaps TRBD2 (6 bases). The CDR3 is made up of 15 amino acids. V was cut by 1 base and J by 0 bases, with 10 bases left in between. Germline CDR1 and CDR2: SGHTA and FQGTGA. In DNA form, the CDR3 reads TGTGCCAGCAGCTTAAGGGCGGGGAGCTCCTACGAGCAGTACTTC. Translating gives CASSLRAGSSYEQYF.

This clone was found once. The chain has TRBV30 and TRBJ2-1, with TRBD1 matching over 7 bases. After removal of 6 bases from V and 0 bases from J, the junction contained 11 bases not matched to a gene. CDR3 length: 16 amino acids. Per germline, CDR1 GTSNPN and CDR2 SVGIG (reference sequence). The CDR3 is CACVLPTGSSYNEQFF. The CDR3 DNA sequence: TGTGCCTGTGTACTTCCGACAGGGAGCTCCTACAATGAGCAGTTCTTC.

This chain joins TRBV7-8 and TRBJ2-7, with D perhaps being TRBD1 or TRBD2 (5 bases each). V dropped 5 bases and J dropped 1 base, with 21 bases sitting between them. The CDR3 consists of 17 residues. Germline V gene sequence: CDR1 SGHVS, CDR2 FQNEAQ. The CDR3 nucleotides read TGTGCCAGCAGCCCAAATTTCATCGGGGACGGGTCCTACGAGCAGTACTTC. Its protein product is CASSPNFIGDGSYEQYF. Combining the CDR3 with reference TRBV7-8 and TRBJ2-7 gives the whole variable domain GAGVSQSPRYKVAKRGQDVALRCDPISGHVSLFWYQQALGQGPEFLTYFQNEAQLDKSGLPSDRFFAERPEGSVSTLKIQRTQQEDSAVYLCASSPNFIGDGSYEQYFGPGTRLTVT.

The chain recombines TRBV29-1 with TRBJ1-1; 11 bases match TRBD1. In germline, CDR1 is SQVTM, CDR2 ANQGSEA. V lost 8 bases, J lost 8 bases, and 4 bases stayed unmatched. The CDR3 has 11 residues. The CDR3 bases are TGCAGCAGCGGGACAGGGGGGGAAGCTTTCTTT. Amino acid sequence: CSSGTGGEAFF.

The chain recombines TRBV5-8 with TRBJ2-5, with D tentatively TRBD1 or TRBD2 (5 bases each). The ends were cut back, 2 bases at V and 7 bases at J, with 9 bases in the middle. Germline V gives CDR1 SGHTS, CDR2 YDEGEE. CDR3 size: 12 residues. Here the CDR3 DNA reads TGTGCCAGCAGCTTCCGGGGCTCGACCCAGTACTTC. This translates into CASSFRGSTQYF.

The rearrangement uses TRBV30 and TRBJ2-4; D unresolved. V lost 0 bases and J 0 bases, leaving 9 bases between the germline ends. CDR3 length: 15 amino acids. Germline lookup yields CDR1 GTSNPN and CDR2 SVGIG (reference sequence). The CDR3 protein is CAWSVGRLAKNIQYF. In DNA form, the CDR3 reads TGTGCCTGGAGTGTAGGCCGACTAGCCAAAAACATTCAGTACTTC.